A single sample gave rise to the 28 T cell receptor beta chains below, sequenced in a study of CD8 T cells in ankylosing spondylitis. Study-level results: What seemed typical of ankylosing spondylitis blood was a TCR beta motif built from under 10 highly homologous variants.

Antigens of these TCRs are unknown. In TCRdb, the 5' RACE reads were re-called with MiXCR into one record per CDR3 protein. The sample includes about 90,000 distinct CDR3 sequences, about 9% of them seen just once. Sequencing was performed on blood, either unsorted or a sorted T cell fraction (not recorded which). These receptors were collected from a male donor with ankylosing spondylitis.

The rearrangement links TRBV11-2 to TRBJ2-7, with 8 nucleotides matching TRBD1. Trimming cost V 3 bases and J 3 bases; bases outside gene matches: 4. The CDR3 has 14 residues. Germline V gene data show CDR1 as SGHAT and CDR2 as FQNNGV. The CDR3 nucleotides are TGTGCCAGCAGCTTTGGACAGGGCCTCTACGAGCAGTACTTC. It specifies CASSFGQGLYEQYF.

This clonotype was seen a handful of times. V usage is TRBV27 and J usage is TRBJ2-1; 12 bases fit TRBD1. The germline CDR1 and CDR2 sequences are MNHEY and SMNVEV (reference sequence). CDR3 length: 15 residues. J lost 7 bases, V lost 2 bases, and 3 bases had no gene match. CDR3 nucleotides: TGTGCCAGCAGTTTACAGGGACAGGGGGCGAATGAGCAGTTCTTC. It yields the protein CASSLQGQGANEQFF.

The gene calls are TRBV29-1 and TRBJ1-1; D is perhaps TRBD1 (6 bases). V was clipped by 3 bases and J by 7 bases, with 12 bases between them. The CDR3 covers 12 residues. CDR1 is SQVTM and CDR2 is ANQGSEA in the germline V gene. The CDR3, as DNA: TGCAGCGTTGAGGGGAGGGGGATTGAAGCTTTCTTT. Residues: CSVEGRGIEAFF.

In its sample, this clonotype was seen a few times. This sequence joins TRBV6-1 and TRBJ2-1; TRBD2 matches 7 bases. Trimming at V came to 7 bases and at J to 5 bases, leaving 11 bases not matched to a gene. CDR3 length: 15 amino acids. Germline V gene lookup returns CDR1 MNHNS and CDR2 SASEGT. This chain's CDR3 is CASTPWGEGHNEQFF. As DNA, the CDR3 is TGTGCCAGCACCCCATGGGGGGAGGGCCACAATGAGCAGTTCTTC.

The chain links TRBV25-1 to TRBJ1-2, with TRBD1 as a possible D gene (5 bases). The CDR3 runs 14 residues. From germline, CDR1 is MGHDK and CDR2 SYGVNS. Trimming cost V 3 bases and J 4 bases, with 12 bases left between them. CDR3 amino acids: CASSERGSGYGYTF. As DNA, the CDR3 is TGTGCCAGCAGTGAGAGGGGTTCGGGCTATGGCTACACCTTC.

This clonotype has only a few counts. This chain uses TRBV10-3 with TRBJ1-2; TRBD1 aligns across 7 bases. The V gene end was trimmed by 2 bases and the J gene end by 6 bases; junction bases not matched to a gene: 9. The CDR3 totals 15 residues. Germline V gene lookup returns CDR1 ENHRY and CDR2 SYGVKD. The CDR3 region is CAISELGQILDGYTF. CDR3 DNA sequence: TGTGCCATCAGTGAGCTGGGACAGATACTGGATGGCTACACCTTC.

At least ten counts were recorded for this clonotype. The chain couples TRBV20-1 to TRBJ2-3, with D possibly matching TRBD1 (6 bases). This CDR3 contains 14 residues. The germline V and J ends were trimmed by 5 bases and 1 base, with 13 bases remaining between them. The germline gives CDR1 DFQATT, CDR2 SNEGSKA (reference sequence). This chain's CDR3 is CSAPSTGGTDTQYF. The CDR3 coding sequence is TGCAGTGCTCCCTCGACAGGAGGCACAGATACGCAGTATTTT.

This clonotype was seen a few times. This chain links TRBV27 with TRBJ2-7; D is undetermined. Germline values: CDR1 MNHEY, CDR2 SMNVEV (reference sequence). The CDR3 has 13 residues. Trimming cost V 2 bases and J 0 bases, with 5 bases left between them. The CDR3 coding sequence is TGTGCCAGCAGTTTAGAGTTCTCCTACGAGCAGTACTTC. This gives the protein CASSLEFSYEQYF.

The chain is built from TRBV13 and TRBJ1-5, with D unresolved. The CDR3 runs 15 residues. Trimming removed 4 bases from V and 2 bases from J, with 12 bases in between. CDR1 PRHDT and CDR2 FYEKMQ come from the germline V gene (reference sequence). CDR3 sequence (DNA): TGTGCCAGCAGCTCATCGAGGCAAGGCAATCAGCCCCAGCATTTT. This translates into CASSSSRQGNQPQHF.

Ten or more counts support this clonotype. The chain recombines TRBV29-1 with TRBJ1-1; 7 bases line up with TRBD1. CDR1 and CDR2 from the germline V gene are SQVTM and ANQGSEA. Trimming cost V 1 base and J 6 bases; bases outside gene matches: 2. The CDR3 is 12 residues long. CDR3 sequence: CSVEGQGPEAFF. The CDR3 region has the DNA TGCAGCGTTGAAGGACAGGGCCCTGAAGCTTTCTTT.

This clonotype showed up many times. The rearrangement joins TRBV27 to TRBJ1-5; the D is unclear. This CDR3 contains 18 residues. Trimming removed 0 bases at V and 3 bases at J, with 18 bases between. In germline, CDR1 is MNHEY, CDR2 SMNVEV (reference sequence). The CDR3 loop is CASSLSGLDGTYNQPQHF. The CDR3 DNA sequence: TGTGCCAGCAGTTTATCGGGGTTAGACGGCACCTACAATCAGCCCCAGCATTTT.

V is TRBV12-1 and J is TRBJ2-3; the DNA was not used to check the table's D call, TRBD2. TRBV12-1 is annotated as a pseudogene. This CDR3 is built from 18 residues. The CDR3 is CASSPGTSGSMAGDTQYF. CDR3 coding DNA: TGTGCCAGCAGCCCCGGGACTAGCGGGTCTATGGCGGGAGATACGCAGTATTTT.

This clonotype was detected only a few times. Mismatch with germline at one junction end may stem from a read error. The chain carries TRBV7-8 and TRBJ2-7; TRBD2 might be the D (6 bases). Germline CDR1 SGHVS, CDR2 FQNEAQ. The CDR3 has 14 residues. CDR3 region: CASSLAALGDEQYF. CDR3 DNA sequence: TGTGCCAGCAGTTTAGCGGCCCTGGGGGACGAGCAGTACTTC.

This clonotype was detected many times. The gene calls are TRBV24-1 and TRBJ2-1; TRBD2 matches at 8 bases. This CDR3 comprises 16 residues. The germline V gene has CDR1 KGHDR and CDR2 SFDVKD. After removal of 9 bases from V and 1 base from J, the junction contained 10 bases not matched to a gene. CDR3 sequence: CATSGRASGSYNEQFF. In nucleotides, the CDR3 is TGTGCCACCTCCGGGAGGGCTAGCGGGTCCTACAATGAGCAGTTCTTC.

This chain's CDR3 is CASSPEGTSLGNEQFF. As DNA, the CDR3 is TGCGCCAGCAGCCCAGAAGGGACTAGCCTGGGCAATGAGCAGTTCTTC. V usage is TRBV5-1 and J usage is TRBJ2-1; TRBD2 agrees at 9 bases. Germline CDR1 reads SGHRS; CDR2 reads YFSETQ. Trimming cost V 4 bases and J 6 bases; bases outside gene matches: 11. The CDR3 consists of 16 residues.

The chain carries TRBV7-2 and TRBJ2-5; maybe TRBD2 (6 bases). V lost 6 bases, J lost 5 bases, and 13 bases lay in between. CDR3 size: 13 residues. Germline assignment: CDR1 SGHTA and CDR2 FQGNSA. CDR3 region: CASSQTGGETQYF. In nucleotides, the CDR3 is TGTGCCAGCAGTCAGACTGGGGGGGAGACCCAGTACTTC.

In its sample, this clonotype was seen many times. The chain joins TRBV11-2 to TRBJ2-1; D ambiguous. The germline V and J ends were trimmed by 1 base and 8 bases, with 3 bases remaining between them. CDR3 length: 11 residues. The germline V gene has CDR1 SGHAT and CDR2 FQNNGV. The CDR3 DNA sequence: TGTGCCAGCAGCTTAGTTGATGAGCAGTTCTTC. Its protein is CASSLVDEQFF. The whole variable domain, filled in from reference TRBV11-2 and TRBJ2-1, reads EAGVAQSPRYKIIEKRQSVAFWCNPISGHATLYWYQQILGQGPKLLIQFQNNGVVDDSQLPKDRFSAERLKGVDSTLKIQPAKLEDSAVYLCASSLVDEQFFGPGTRLTVL.

This CDR3 is CASHHEPFYGYTF. The CDR3 DNA sequence: TGTGCCAGCCATCACGAGCCTTTCTATGGCTACACCTTC. The rearrangement links TRBV7-2 to TRBJ1-2; D is undetermined. CDR1 and CDR2 (germline): SGHTA, FQGNSA. V was pared by 8 bases and J by 4 bases, with 14 bases between. The CDR3 length is 13 residues. The complete variable domain, with remaining parts taken from reference TRBV7-2 and TRBJ1-2, reads GAGVSQSPSNKVTEKGKDVELRCDPISGHTALYWYRQSLGQGLEFLIYFQGNSAPDKSGLPSDRFSAERTGGSVSTLTIQRTQQEDSAVYLCASHHEPFYGYTFGSGTRLTVV.

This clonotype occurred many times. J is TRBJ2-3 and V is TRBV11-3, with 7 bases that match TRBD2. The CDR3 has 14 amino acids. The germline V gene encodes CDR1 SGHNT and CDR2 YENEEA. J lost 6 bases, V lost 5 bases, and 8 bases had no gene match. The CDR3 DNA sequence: TGTGCCAGCAGCCGACGACTAGCTCCGGATACGCAGTATTTT. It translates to CASSRRLAPDTQYF.

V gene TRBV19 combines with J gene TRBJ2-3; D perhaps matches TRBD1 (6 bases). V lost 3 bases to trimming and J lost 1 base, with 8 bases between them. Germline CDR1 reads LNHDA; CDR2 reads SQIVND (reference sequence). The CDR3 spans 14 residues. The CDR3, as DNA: TGTGCCAGTAGTATGGCAGGGGGCACAGATACGCAGTATTTT. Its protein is CASSMAGGTDTQYF.

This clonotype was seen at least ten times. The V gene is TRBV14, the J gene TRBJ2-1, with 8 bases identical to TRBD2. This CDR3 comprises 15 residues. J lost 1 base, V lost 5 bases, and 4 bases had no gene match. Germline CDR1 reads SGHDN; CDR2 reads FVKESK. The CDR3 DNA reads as TGTGCCAGCAGCTCGACTAGCGATTCCTACAATGAGCAGTTCTTC. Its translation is CASSSTSDSYNEQFF.

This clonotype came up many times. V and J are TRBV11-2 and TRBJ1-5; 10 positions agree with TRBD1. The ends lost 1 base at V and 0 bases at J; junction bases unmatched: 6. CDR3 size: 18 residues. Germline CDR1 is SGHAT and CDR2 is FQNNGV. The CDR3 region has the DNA TGTGCCAGCAGCTTAGGTCCGGGGACAGGGGATAGCAATCAGCCCCAGCATTTT. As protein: CASSLGPGTGDSNQPQHF.

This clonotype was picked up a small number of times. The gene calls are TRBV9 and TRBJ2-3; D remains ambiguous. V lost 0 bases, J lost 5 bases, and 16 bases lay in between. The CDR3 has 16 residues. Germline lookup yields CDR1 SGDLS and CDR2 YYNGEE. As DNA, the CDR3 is TGTGCCAGCAGCGTAGTATCAGGCACGGCGCAAGATACGCAGTATTTT. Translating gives CASSVVSGTAQDTQYF.

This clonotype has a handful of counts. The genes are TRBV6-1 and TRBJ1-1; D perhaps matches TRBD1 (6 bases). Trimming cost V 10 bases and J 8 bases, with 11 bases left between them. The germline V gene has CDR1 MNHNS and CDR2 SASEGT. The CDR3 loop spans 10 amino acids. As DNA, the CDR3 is TGTGCCAACAGAGGGACAGAAGCTTTCTTT. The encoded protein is CANRGTEAFF.

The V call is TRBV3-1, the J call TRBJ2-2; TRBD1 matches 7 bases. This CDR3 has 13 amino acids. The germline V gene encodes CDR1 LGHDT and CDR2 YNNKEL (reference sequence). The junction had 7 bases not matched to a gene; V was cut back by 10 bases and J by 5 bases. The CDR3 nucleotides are TGTGCCACCGACAGGGATAGGACCGGGGAGCTGTTTTTT. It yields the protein CATDRDRTGELFF. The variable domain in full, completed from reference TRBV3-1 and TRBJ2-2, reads DTAVSQTPKYLVTQMGNDKSIKCEQNLGHDTMYWYKQDSKKFLKIMFSYNNKELIINETVPNRFSPKSPDKAHLNLHINSLELGDSAVYFCATDRDRTGELFFGEGSRLTVL.

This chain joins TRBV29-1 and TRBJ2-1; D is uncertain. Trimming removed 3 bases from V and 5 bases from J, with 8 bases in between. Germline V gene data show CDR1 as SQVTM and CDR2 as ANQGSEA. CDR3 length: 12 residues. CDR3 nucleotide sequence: TGCAGCGTTGAGCTTCAGAACAATGAGCAGTTCTTC. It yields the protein CSVELQNNEQFF.

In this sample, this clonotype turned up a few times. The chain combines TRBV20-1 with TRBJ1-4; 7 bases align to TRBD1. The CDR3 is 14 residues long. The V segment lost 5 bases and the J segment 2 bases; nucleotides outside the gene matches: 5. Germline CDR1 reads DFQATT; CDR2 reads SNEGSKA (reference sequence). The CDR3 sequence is CSAHSGGTNEKLFF. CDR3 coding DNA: TGCAGTGCTCATTCAGGGGGGACTAATGAAAAACTGTTTTTT.

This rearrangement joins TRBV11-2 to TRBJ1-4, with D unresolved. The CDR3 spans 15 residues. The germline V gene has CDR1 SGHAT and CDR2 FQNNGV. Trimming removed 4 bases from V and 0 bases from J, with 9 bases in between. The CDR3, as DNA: TGTGCCAGCAGCTCCAACTATGCAACTAATGAAAAACTGTTTTTT. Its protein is CASSSNYATNEKLFF.